This TCR beta chain was sequenced during a study of graft-versus-host responses after intestinal transplantation. Study summary: Tacrolimus plus steroids were given to all recipients for approximately three years, preceded by anti-thymocyte globulin induction.

With 6 bases removed from V and 7 bases from J, the gap between germline ends came to 19 bases. The CDR3 sequence is 15 residues long. Germline CDR1 is MNHEY and CDR2 is SVGAGI. Study-level findings and limits: Circulating GvH clone levels at their peak were associated with HvG declines (early post-transplant). GvH clones were found in recipient marrow; some appeared first in ileum or blood.

Only in-frame clones appear in the TCRdb table, and some are missing; sequencing was by immunoSEQ multiplex PCR. The sample contains approximately 86,000 clones, 85% to 95% of which appear only once. Regarding this clone: Its antigen remains unidentified.

The chain joins TRBV6-5 to TRBJ1-5; a weak D match, TRBD1 (6 bases). This clonotype originated in a human donor who was the organ donor for an intestinal transplant. This specimen consisted of unstimulated CD8+ T cells sorted from spleen or lymph node cells, obtained before transplant. CDR3 loop: CASSPTGILGQPQHF. The CDR3 DNA follows: TGTGCCAGCAGCCCAACAGGGATTTTGGGACAGCCCCAGCATTTT.